The TCR beta chain described here comes from a study of blood T cells in healthy people across ages. Study results and limitations: Estimated diversity across one million T cells was deemed an underestimate. The CMV status of each donor remained undetermined, and this could have confounded shifts in expanded clonotypes.

A word on this clonotype: Its specificity is not known.

Roughly 9 milliliters of peripheral blood were drawn from each donor. A second PCR, run for roughly 7 to 11 cycles, used a sample-barcoded 5' primer plus a J-beta primer mix. A tag from a template-switch adaptor with 12 random nucleotides marked each cDNA molecule. TCRdb re-called the 5' RACE reads through MiXCR, storing one row per CDR3 protein. The sample gives 1.2 million to 1.5 million distinct CDR3 sequences, approximately 60% of which show up once; about 6.3% is in the top ten. The sample comprised blood. This receptor was obtained from a man younger than 35 in good health.

CDR3 protein: CASSKLGTRGLAGVSSYNEQFF. CDR3 DNA: TGTGCCAGCAGCAAACTTGGCACGAGGGGGCTAGCGGGGGTTTCTTCCTACAATGAGCAGTTCTTC. The genes are TRBV21-1 and TRBJ2-1; whether TRBD2, the table's D call, matches the DNA was not checked. TRBV21-1 is a pseudogene. The CDR3 spans 22 residues.